This T cell receptor beta chain was recovered during a study of blood T cell repertoires in COVID-19. TCRdb's table, derived via immunoSEQ multiplex PCR, lists solely in-frame clones and lacks some. The sample gives roughly 380,000 clones, roughly 87% of which show up once; less than 5% is in the top ten. The receptor was isolated from a woman aged 55-69 years with COVID-19, enrolled during active disease. The sequencing input was peripheral blood.

CDR3 region: CASSILAGGQPQHF. CDR3 nucleotides: TGTGCCAGTAGTATACTCGCAGGAGGGCAGCCCCAGCATTTT. The rearrangement links TRBV19 to TRBJ1-5, with D hard to call. Per the germline V gene, CDR1 is LNHDA and CDR2 is SQIVND (reference sequence). There are 14 residues in the CDR3. Trimming pared 2 bases from V and 7 bases from J, leaving 12 bases between. The variable domain in full, with the rest retrieved from reference TRBV19 and TRBJ1-5, is DGGITQSPKYLFRKEGQNVTLSCEQNLNHDAMYWYRQDPGQGLRLIYYSQIVNDFQKGDIAEGYSVSREKKESFPLTVTSAQKNPTAFYLCASSILAGGQPQHFGDGTRLSIL.